The T cell receptor beta chain under discussion was sequenced for a study of tumor and adjacent non-tumor tissue in lung cancer. The library came from three nested PCR rounds adapted from ARM-PCR protocols. A single record per CDR3 protein comes from TCRdb applying MiXCR to the multiplex PCR reads. The sample contains about 120,000 distinct CDR3 sequences, approximately 87% of which appear only once. This sample's RNA came from whole unsorted tissue. The V segment lost 6 bases and the J segment 15 bases; nucleotides outside the gene matches: 9. The CDR3 has 12 residues. Germline assignment: CDR1 MNHEY and CDR2 SVGAGI.

The sequenced sample consisted of lung tumor tissue. The TCR originated in a man between 65 and 85 years old with non-small cell lung cancer. V and J are TRBV6-5 and TRBJ2-1, with 9 bases matching TRBD2. This CDR3 is CASSPGLAPPFF. The CDR3 region has the DNA TGTGCCAGCAGCCCGGGACTAGCTCCTCCGTTCTTC.